This entry features one T cell receptor (beta chain) sequence. Its target is unknown. V dropped 3 bases and J dropped 0 bases, with 5 bases sitting between them. In germline, CDR1 is LNHDA, CDR2 SQIVND (reference sequence). CDR3 size: 13 residues. Clones were sequenced by immunoSEQ multiplex PCR, and TCRdb holds only the in-frame ones, with some missing. The repertoire holds 130,000 to 150,000 clones, with 88% as singletons. This record belongs to a study of T cell responses to AZD1222 COVID-19 vaccine. Study-wide results and caveats: Vaccine-associated CD4 TCRs spanned spike, dominant at 160-218 and 743-854. Just five to seven AZD1222 recipients tested seropositive at baseline.

The receptor's source is an adult in good health. The rearrangement uses TRBV19 and TRBJ2-5; D gene ambiguous. This sample comprised peripheral blood, obtained on day 0 of AZD1222 vaccination. CDR3 sequence: CASSMTDQETQYF. The CDR3 DNA reads as TGTGCCAGTAGTATGACGGACCAAGAGACCCAGTACTTC.